These 30 T cell receptor beta chains came from one sample sequenced in a study of T cell clones after liver transplantation. Only in-frame clones appear in the TCRdb table, and some are missing; sequencing was by immunoSEQ multiplex PCR. The sample includes approximately 68,000 clones, roughly 80% seen only once; the top ten take around 0.66%. The sequences come from CD4+ T cells from blood, collected before liver transplant. These receptors were collected from a human donor who received a liver transplant.

The table lists this clone with a few counts. The chain uses TRBV19 and TRBJ2-6; perhaps TRBD1 as D (5 bases). This CDR3 is built from 15 residues. CDR1 is LNHDA, CDR2 SQIVND, per germline (reference sequence). V was clipped by 3 bases and J by 4 bases, with 10 bases between them. CDR3 in amino acids: CASSIVRAGANVLTF. In DNA, the CDR3 is TGTGCCAGTAGTATCGTCAGGGCAGGGGCCAACGTCCTGACTTTC.

The V call is TRBV6-4, the J call TRBJ1-1, with 8 bases identical to TRBD1. Trimming took 5 bases from V and 4 from J; bases not matched to a gene: 9. There are 15 residues in the CDR3. Germline V gene lookup returns CDR1 MRHNA and CDR2 SNTAGT. CDR3 amino acids: CASSPNRGYFTEAFF. CDR3 DNA sequence: TGTGCCAGCAGTCCCAACAGGGGGTATTTCACTGAAGCTTTCTTT.

This clone was recorded once. The rearrangement uses TRBV28 and TRBJ1-4; no clear D. The CDR3 runs 14 residues. V was trimmed by 2 bases and J by 4 bases, leaving 8 bases between them. The germline V gene has CDR1 MDHEN and CDR2 SYDVKM. This chain's CDR3 is CASSLTAFNEKLFF. CDR3 nucleotides: TGTGCCAGCAGTTTAACGGCTTTTAATGAAAAACTGTTTTTT. Using reference TRBV28 and TRBJ1-4 for the parts outside the CDR3, the full variable domain is DVKVTQSSRYLVKRTGEKVFLECVQDMDHENMFWYRQDPGLGLRLIYFSYDVKMKEKGDIPEGYSVSREKKERFSLILESASTNQTSMYLCASSLTAFNEKLFFGSGTQLSVL.

This chain joins TRBV5-1 and TRBJ2-7, with TRBD2 matching 12 bases. V gave up 1 base and J gave up 6 bases; unmatched junction bases: 5. The CDR3 length is 15 residues. Looked up from germline, CDR1 is SGHRS and CDR2 is YFSETQ. The CDR3, as DNA: TGCGCCAGCAGCTTGACGACTAGCGGGAGCTCCGAGCAGTACTTC. Translation gives CASSLTTSGSSEQYF. Using reference TRBV5-1 and TRBJ2-7 for the parts outside the CDR3, the full variable domain is KAGVTQTPRYLIKTRGQQVTLSCSPISGHRSVSWYQQTPGQGLQFLFEYFSETQRNKGNFPGRFSGRQFSNSRSEMNVSTLELGDSALYLCASSLTTSGSSEQYFGPGTRLTVT.

The chain has TRBV2 and TRBJ2-7; 8 bases agree with TRBD2. V dropped 10 bases and J dropped 3; count of bases not matched to a gene: 8. Germline V gives CDR1 SNHLY, CDR2 FYNNEI. The CDR3 totals 13 residues. The CDR3 loop reads CAMAGLGNYEQYF. The CDR3, as DNA: TGTGCCATGGCGGGACTAGGAAACTACGAGCAGTACTTC.

V gene TRBV28 combines with J gene TRBJ2-7; 7 bases match TRBD1. The germline V gene encodes CDR1 MDHEN and CDR2 SYDVKM. The V and J ends lost 3 bases and 6 bases, in that order; junction bases with no gene match: 2. This CDR3 region has 12 residues. CDR3 sequence (DNA): TGTGCCAGCAGTTTCTCAGGGGGCGAGCAGTACTTC. Its protein product is CASSFSGGEQYF.

V usage is TRBV5-1 and J usage is TRBJ1-1; no clear D gene. Germline loops: CDR1 SGHRS, CDR2 YFSETQ. The CDR3 totals 13 residues. V was shortened by 3 bases and J by 7 bases, with 13 bases between the two germline ends. CDR3 nucleotide sequence: TGCGCCAGCAGCTCCCTTTCGGACCGTGAAGCTTTCTTT. Amino acids: CASSSLSDREAFF.

The J gene is TRBJ2-7, the V gene TRBV7-2, with no clear D. V gave up 5 bases and J gave up 0 bases, with 17 bases separating them. Per the germline V gene, CDR1 is SGHTA and CDR2 is FQGNSA. The CDR3 has 16 residues. The CDR3 DNA sequence: TGTGCCAGCAGCCCCCTGGGCGCGTCTAACTCCTACGAGCAGTACTTC. It translates to CASSPLGASNSYEQYF.

The chain combines TRBV2 with TRBJ1-1, with D unresolved. This CDR3 has 13 residues. Trimming removed 4 bases at V and 10 bases at J, with 16 bases between. Germline CDR1 SNHLY, CDR2 FYNNEI. CDR3 nucleotide sequence: TGTGCCAGCAGTGCGGGTGATTCCCGGGGAGCTTTCTTT. Translation: CASSAGDSRGAFF.

This chain uses TRBV25-1 with TRBJ2-3; tentatively, D is TRBD1 (7 bases). Per germline, CDR1 MGHDK and CDR2 SYGVNS. The CDR3 covers 16 residues. Trimming pared 4 bases from V and 6 bases from J, leaving 20 bases between. The CDR3 loop reads CASSGSQTGAGDTQYF. The CDR3 nucleotides are TGTGCCAGCAGTGGCTCTCAAACAGGGGCGGGGGATACGCAGTATTTT. The whole variable domain, filled in from reference TRBV25-1 and TRBJ2-3, reads EADIYQTPRYLVIGTGKKITLECSQTMGHDKMYWYQQDPGMELHLIHYSYGVNSTEKGDLSSESTVSRIRTEHFPLTLESARPSHTSQYLCASSGSQTGAGDTQYFGPGTRLTVL.

This chain connects TRBV5-1 to TRBJ2-1, with D possibly being TRBD2 (5 bases). V was clipped by 0 bases and J by 8 bases, with 12 bases between them. The CDR3 is 14 residues long. Germline CDR1 SGHRS, CDR2 YFSETQ. Here the CDR3 DNA reads TGCGCCAGCAGCTTGGTTCCTAGCAGTGATGAGCAGTTCTTC. Translation: CASSLVPSSDEQFF. The full variable domain, rest sourced from reference TRBV5-1 and TRBJ2-1, is KAGVTQTPRYLIKTRGQQVTLSCSPISGHRSVSWYQQTPGQGLQFLFEYFSETQRNKGNFPGRFSGRQFSNSRSEMNVSTLELGDSALYLCASSLVPSSDEQFFGPGTRLTVL.

The V and J genes are TRBV23-1 and TRBJ2-2, with D uncertain. TRBV23-1 carries the ORF label, with uncertain function. The V gene lost 1 base and the J gene lost 5 bases, with 29 bases spanning the gap. The CDR3 is 21 amino acids. CDR3 bases: TGCGCCAGCAGTCAATGGGGTGGGAATTCAAGCCAGATCAGCAAAACCGGGGAGCTGTTTTTT. The encoded protein is CASSQWGGNSSQISKTGELFF.

This chain links TRBV27 with TRBJ1-2; no firm D call. V lost 5 bases and J lost 6, with 22 bases in between. This CDR3 is built from 16 residues. Germline assignment: CDR1 MNHEY and CDR2 SMNVEV (reference sequence). CDR3 coding DNA: TGTGCCAGCAGTCCAAAAGAATGGGTTGGGGTGAATGGCTACACCTTC. This codes for CASSPKEWVGVNGYTF.

To note about this clone: Other DNA variants within this sample encode the same CDR3. The chain combines TRBV9 with TRBJ2-5, with no clear D. Trimming removed 0 bases at V and 2 bases at J, with 8 bases between. Germline CDR1 and CDR2: SGDLS and YYNGEE. The length of the CDR3 is 14 residues. CDR3 sequence: CASSVEGIQETQYF. The CDR3 nucleotides read TGTGCCAGCAGCGTAGAGGGAATTCAAGAGACCCAGTACTTC.

CDR3 amino acids: CASSWVRGRQEQYF. CDR3 in DNA: TGTGCCAGCAGCTGGGTTAGAGGCCGGCAGGAGCAGTACTTC. V and J are TRBV11-2 and TRBJ2-7; D is undetermined. The CDR3 totals 14 residues. Germline-derived CDR1 and CDR2 are SGHAT and FQNNGV. Deletions cut 4 bases from V and 7 bases from J, with 17 bases between.

The chain uses TRBV7-9 and TRBJ2-7; a weak D match, TRBD2 (5 bases). CDR1 is SEHNR and CDR2 is FQNEAQ in the germline V gene (reference sequence). The CDR3 has 14 amino acids. Trimming cost V 3 bases and J 6 bases, with 15 bases left between them. The CDR3 reads CASSLPEGRGEQYF. For the CDR3, the DNA is TGTGCCAGCAGCTTGCCTGAGGGTCGGGGCGAGCAGTACTTC.

The chain links TRBV7-2 to TRBJ2-5; D gene unclear. CDR1 and CDR2 from the germline V gene are SGHTA and FQGNSA. Deletions cut 1 base from V and 4 bases from J, with 10 bases between. The CDR3 consists of 14 residues. The CDR3 bases are TGTGCCAGCAGCTTAGGGCTAGTAGGAGAGACCCAGTACTTC. This translates into CASSLGLVGETQYF.

The chain recombines TRBV6-1 with TRBJ1-5; weak D call: TRBD1 (6 bases). Per the germline V gene, CDR1 is MNHNS and CDR2 is SASEGT. The V end was cut by 5 bases, the J end by 3 bases, with 8 bases between. This CDR3 has 13 amino acids. The CDR3 region is CASSRQANQPQHF. Written as DNA, the CDR3 is TGTGCCAGCAGTCGACAGGCCAATCAGCCCCAGCATTTT.

This clone was found once. J is TRBJ2-5 and V is TRBV29-1; D uncertain. V dropped 4 bases and J dropped 1 base, with 19 bases sitting between them. CDR1 SQVTM and CDR2 ANQGSEA come from the germline V gene. The CDR3 contains 16 residues. CDR3 DNA sequence: TGCAGCGTTGTAGGTCAGGCCGCCAGTACCCAAGAGACCCAGTACTTC. Its protein product is CSVVGQAASTQETQYF.

The V and J genes are TRBV10-1 and TRBJ2-7, with TRBD1 identical over 10 bases. J lost 4 bases, V lost 6 bases, and 6 bases had no gene match. CDR3 size: 14 residues. Looked up from germline, CDR1 is WNHNN and CDR2 is SYGVQD (reference sequence). The CDR3 sequence: CASRSDRGLYEQYF. For the CDR3, the DNA is TGCGCCAGCAGATCCGACAGGGGGCTATACGAGCAGTACTTC.

This chain uses TRBV2 with TRBJ1-2, with 8 bases fitting TRBD1. The CDR3 is made up of 15 amino acids. Per germline, CDR1 SNHLY and CDR2 FYNNEI. The V gene end was trimmed by 6 bases and the J gene end by 8 bases; junction bases not matched to a gene: 14. CDR3 in amino acids: CASRSMGQVSWGYTF. The CDR3 DNA is TGTGCCAGCAGGAGCATGGGACAGGTCTCTTGGGGCTACACCTTC. The whole variable domain, remainder taken from reference TRBV2 and TRBJ1-2, is EPEVTQTPSHQVTQMGQEVILRCVPISNHLYFYWYRQILGQKVEFLVSFYNNEISEKSEIFDDQFSVERPDGSNFTLKIRSTKLEDSAMYFCASRSMGQVSWGYTFGSGTRLTVV.

A single count supports this clone. The V gene is TRBV5-1, the J gene TRBJ1-2, with D tentatively TRBD1 (6 bases). Deletions cut 3 bases from V and 2 bases from J, with 8 bases between. This CDR3 has 13 amino acids. Germline assignment: CDR1 SGHRS and CDR2 YFSETQ. CDR3 amino acids: CASSWDTNYGYTF. CDR3 DNA sequence: TGCGCCAGCAGCTGGGACACCAACTATGGCTACACCTTC.

This CDR3 is CASSYSTGRNTEAFF. In DNA form, the CDR3 reads TGTGCCAGCAGTTACTCGACTGGGAGGAACACTGAAGCTTTCTTT. V is TRBV6-6 and J is TRBJ1-1; D not certain. The V and J ends lost 0 bases and 1 base respectively, with 9 bases between them. The CDR3 consists of 15 residues. In germline, CDR1 is MNHNY, CDR2 SVGAGI (reference sequence).

This clone occurred a few times. The V call is TRBV5-4, the J call TRBJ2-1; 7 bases line up with TRBD1. V dropped 4 bases and J dropped 4; count of bases not matched to a gene: 8. Germline V gene data show CDR1 as SGHNT and CDR2 as YYREEE (reference sequence). This CDR3 is 15 amino acids long. CDR3: CASSQSGGTYNEQFF. CDR3 nucleotides: TGTGCCAGCAGCCAATCAGGGGGAACGTACAATGAGCAGTTCTTC. The full variable domain, rest sourced from reference TRBV5-4 and TRBJ2-1, is ETGVTQSPTHLIKTRGQQVTLRCSSQSGHNTVSWYQQALGQGPQFIFQYYREEENGRGNFPPRFSGLQFPNYSSELNVNALELDDSALYLCASSQSGGTYNEQFFGPGTRLTVL.

This clone was observed a few times. The V and J genes are TRBV28 and TRBJ2-7, with 10 bases identical to TRBD2. The CDR3 runs 17 residues. V lost 3 bases and J lost 5; bases outside the gene matches: 13. The germline gives CDR1 MDHEN, CDR2 SYDVKM. The CDR3 DNA follows: TGTGCCAGCAGTTTTCGTCGGCTAGCGGGAGTGGCCCACGAGCAGTACTTC. This sequence encodes CASSFRRLAGVAHEQYF.

V usage is TRBV13 and J usage is TRBJ2-7; 7 nucleotides agree with TRBD1. Germline V gene lookup returns CDR1 PRHDT and CDR2 FYEKMQ (reference sequence). The J segment lost 9 bases and the V segment lost 5 bases, leaving 10 bases of the junction unmatched. The CDR3 loop spans 13 amino acids. DNA for the CDR3: TGTGCCAGCAGCCCCCGGACAGGTTCGAGGCAGTACTTC. Translated, it gives CASSPRTGSRQYF.

V is TRBV7-9 and J is TRBJ1-2; D perhaps matches TRBD1 (5 bases). The V end lost 4 bases, the J end lost 4 bases, and 16 bases lay between the germline ends. Per germline, CDR1 SEHNR and CDR2 FQNEAQ (reference sequence). The CDR3 contains 15 residues. CDR3 sequence reads: CASSSRAGQGYGYTF. The CDR3, as DNA: TGTGCCAGCAGCTCCAGGGCGGGGCAAGGCTATGGCTACACCTTC.

The rearrangement uses TRBV9 and TRBJ2-3; 11 nucleotides match TRBD1. The germline CDR1 and CDR2 sequences are SGDLS and YYNGEE. V was clipped by 4 bases and J by 7 bases; unmatched bases: 5. CDR3 size: 14 residues. The chain's CDR3 is CASSLRDRGYTQYF. The CDR3 DNA reads as TGTGCCAGCAGCCTCCGGGACAGGGGGTATACGCAGTATTTT.

This clone was seen a few times. The rearrangement joins TRBV18 to TRBJ1-5; D is unresolved. Germline values: CDR1 KGHSH, CDR2 LQKENI. V dropped 5 bases and J dropped 0 bases, with 5 bases sitting between them. This CDR3 spans 13 amino acids. The CDR3 loop reads CASSEYSNQPQHF. CDR3 in DNA: TGTGCCAGCTCAGAATATAGCAATCAGCCCCAGCATTTT.

The V call is TRBV27, the J call TRBJ2-7, with TRBD1 as a possible D gene (6 bases). V was pared by 3 bases and J by 6 bases, with 15 bases between. CDR1 MNHEY and CDR2 SMNVEV come from the germline V gene (reference sequence). The CDR3 is made up of 14 amino acids. The CDR3 here is CASSFSIRGGEQYF. Here the CDR3 DNA reads TGTGCCAGCAGTTTTAGTATCAGGGGTGGCGAGCAGTACTTC.